The 16 T cell receptor beta chains reported below all come from one sample, sequenced in a study of blood T cells in healthy people across ages. A second about 6 to 12 cycle PCR used barcoded and J-beta primers. One entry per CDR3 protein, called by TCRdb with MiXCR from the 5' RACE reads. This table holds about 570,000 distinct CDR3 sequences, 25% to 30% found once. The sample was blood. These receptors were obtained from a woman between 65 and 79 years old in good health.

The V gene is TRBV6-2 or TRBV6-3, the J gene TRBJ2-5; no reliable D call. The last part of the DNA fits TRBJ2-7 better; the J call may be wrong. This CDR3 is 13 amino acids long. Germline loops: CDR1 MNHEY, CDR2 SVGEGT. The CDR3 region has the DNA TGTGCCAGCAGACTTCGCCCGCCCTACGAGCAGTACTTC. Protein: CASRLRPPYEQYF.

Points on this clonotype: One junction end disagrees with the germline gene, perhaps due to a read error. As DNA, the CDR3 is TGTGCCTGCAGTTACCAGACAGGGTTTCGAGAGACCCAGTACTTC. This sequence encodes CACSYQTGFRETQYF. This chain uses TRBV6-2 or TRBV6-3 with TRBJ2-5, with 7 bases aligning to TRBD1. Germline CDR1 and CDR2: MNHEY and SVGEGT. This CDR3 has 15 amino acids.

The chain is built from TRBV5-1 and TRBJ1-2; D might be TRBD1 (5 bases). V lost 2 bases to trimming and J lost 6 bases, with 8 bases between them. The CDR3 runs 12 residues. CDR1 is SGHRS, CDR2 YFSETQ, per germline. The DNA of the CDR3 is TGCGCCAGCAGCTTCAACAGGAATGGCTACACCTTC. It encodes CASSFNRNGYTF.

The chain employs TRBV5-6 and TRBJ1-1, with 7 bases lining up with TRBD1. J was trimmed by 1 base and V by 2 bases; bases with no gene match: 8. The V gene's germline CDR1 is SGHDT and CDR2 YYEEEE. The CDR3 length is 16 residues. DNA for the CDR3: TGTGCCAGCAGCTTCAAACAGGGGTACGGGAACACTGAAGCTTTCTTT. As protein: CASSFKQGYGNTEAFF.

The chain is built from TRBV5-1 and TRBJ1-2; D unresolved. The CDR3 totals 14 residues. Germline values: CDR1 SGHRS, CDR2 YFSETQ. Trimming took 5 bases from V and 4 from J, leaving 15 bases between them. CDR3 protein: CASRNSTSFYGYTF. CDR3 DNA: TGCGCCAGCAGAAATAGCACTTCCTTCTATGGCTACACCTTC.

This chain links TRBV5-1 with TRBJ2-6; D is possibly TRBD2 (5 bases). Germline V CDR1 and CDR2: SGHRS, YFSETQ. There are 16 residues in the CDR3. Trimming left V 4 bases short and J 0 bases short, with 11 bases between. CDR3 DNA sequence: TGCGCCAGCAGCGCCGGACTGAGCTCTGGGGCCAACGTCCTGACTTTC. Residues: CASSAGLSSGANVLTF. The full variable domain, with the rest looked up from reference TRBV5-1 and TRBJ2-6, is KAGVTQTPRYLIKTRGQQVTLSCSPISGHRSVSWYQQTPGQGLQFLFEYFSETQRNKGNFPGRFSGRQFSNSRSEMNVSTLELGDSALYLCASSAGLSSGANVLTFGAGSRLTVL.

This rearrangement joins TRBV5-1 to TRBJ2-1, with 9 bases identical to TRBD1. In germline, CDR1 is SGHRS, CDR2 YFSETQ. The CDR3 contains 17 residues. The V and J ends lost 0 bases and 3 bases, in that order; junction bases with no gene match: 7. CDR3: CASSLGEDRGDYNEQFF. The CDR3 nucleotides read TGCGCCAGCAGCTTGGGAGAGGACAGGGGAGACTACAATGAGCAGTTCTTC. The variable domain in full, with the rest retrieved from reference TRBV5-1 and TRBJ2-1, is KAGVTQTPRYLIKTRGQQVTLSCSPISGHRSVSWYQQTPGQGLQFLFEYFSETQRNKGNFPGRFSGRQFSNSRSEMNVSTLELGDSALYLCASSLGEDRGDYNEQFFGPGTRLTVL.

Concerning this clonotype: The germline gene is not matched at one end of the junction; a read error may be the cause. The chain couples TRBV5-1 to TRBJ2-5; a possible D gene is TRBD1 (5 bases). Germline V CDR1 and CDR2: SGHRS, YFSETQ. The CDR3 covers 14 residues. CDR3 protein: CAGSFGQGQETQYF. CDR3 nucleotide sequence: TGCGCCGGCAGCTTTGGCCAGGGCCAAGAGACCCAGTACTTC. Full variable domain (remainder filled in from reference TRBV5-1 and TRBJ2-5): KAGVTQTPRYLIKTRGQQVTLSCSPISGHRSVSWYQQTPGQGLQFLFEYFSETQRNKGNFPGRFSGRQFSNSRSEMNVSTLELGDSALYLCAGSFGQGQETQYFGPGTRLLVL.

This clonotype has at least ten counts. The genes are TRBV29-1 and TRBJ2-7; 7 nucleotides line up with TRBD2. Germline-derived CDR1 and CDR2 are SQVTM and ANQGSEA. This CDR3 has 14 amino acids. The ends lost 1 base at V and 2 bases at J; junction bases unmatched: 5. The CDR3 sequence: CSVEAGEGPYEQYF. CDR3 in DNA: TGCAGCGTTGAAGCGGGGGAGGGCCCCTACGAGCAGTACTTC.

This clonotype has only a few counts. The V call is TRBV7-2, the J call TRBJ1-6, with D perhaps TRBD1 (5 bases). The germline V and J ends were trimmed by 2 bases and 0 bases, with 14 bases remaining between them. The CDR3 spans 18 residues. Germline CDR1 reads SGHTA; CDR2 reads FQGNSA. For the CDR3, the DNA is TGTGCCAGCAGCTTAATTACAGGACGGAGCTCCTATAATTCACCCCTCCACTTT. Encoded protein: CASSLITGRSSYNSPLHF.

The chain links TRBV6-5 to TRBJ2-4; 10 nucleotides agree with TRBD1. After removal of 5 bases from V and 0 bases from J, the junction contained 10 bases not matched to a gene. Germline assignment: CDR1 MNHEY and CDR2 SVGAGI. The CDR3 contains 18 residues. The CDR3 here is CASSPSGQGSLAKNIQYF. CDR3 nucleotides: TGTGCCAGCAGTCCCTCGGGACAGGGGAGTCTAGCCAAAAACATTCAGTACTTC.

DNA for the CDR3: TGCAGTGCGCTAGGGGGAAACACCGGGGAGCTGTTTTTT. Amino acids: CSALGGNTGELFF. This rearrangement joins TRBV20-1 to TRBJ2-2; maybe TRBD1 (6 bases). CDR3 length equals 13 residues. The germline V gene has CDR1 DFQATT and CDR2 SNEGSKA (reference sequence). V dropped 6 bases and J dropped 2 bases, with 10 bases sitting between them.

This clonotype showed up just a few times. The rearrangement joins TRBV10-3 to TRBJ2-5; maybe TRBD2 (6 bases). Germline V gene sequence: CDR1 ENHRY, CDR2 SYGVKD. CDR3 length equals 15 residues. The V end was cut by 10 bases, the J end by 5 bases, with 23 bases between. The CDR3 coding sequence is TGTGCCACGAACCCGGGGACGATCCGGGGGGAGACCCAGTACTTC. This gives the protein CATNPGTIRGETQYF.

This sequence joins TRBV7-9 and TRBJ2-3; D gene uncertain. This CDR3 region has 15 residues. Trimming pared 2 bases from V and 2 bases from J, leaving 11 bases between. Germline values: CDR1 SEHNR, CDR2 FQNEAQ (reference sequence). Written as DNA, the CDR3 is TGTGCCAGCAGCTTAATCCTGATGTACACAGATACGCAGTATTTT. This sequence encodes CASSLILMYTDTQYF. The full variable domain, completed using reference TRBV7-9 and TRBJ2-3, is DTGVSQNPRHKITKRGQNVTFRCDPISEHNRLYWYRQTLGQGPEFLTYFQNEAQLEKSRLLSDRFSAERPKGSFSTLEIQRTEQGDSAMYLCASSLILMYTDTQYFGPGTRLTVL.

The chain links TRBV7-2 to TRBJ1-5, with a weak D call TRBD1 (5 bases). CDR1 is SGHTA and CDR2 is FQGNSA in the germline V gene. Trimming stripped 5 bases from V and 5 bases from J, with 13 bases between. The CDR3 consists of 14 residues. The CDR3 DNA reads as TGTGCCAGCAGCCCCGGATCGGGGGATCAGCCCCAGCATTTT. Translated, it gives CASSPGSGDQPQHF.

The chain has TRBV30 and TRBJ1-2; TRBD1 might be the D (5 bases). Germline V gene data show CDR1 as GTSNPN and CDR2 as SVGIG (reference sequence). This CDR3 has 11 amino acids. Trimming removed 4 bases from V and 6 bases from J, with 9 bases in between. The CDR3 region is CAWTGAHGYTF. In DNA form, the CDR3 reads TGTGCCTGGACCGGGGCTCATGGCTACACCTTC.